The 16 T cell receptor beta chains in this list originate from one sample, sequenced in a study of CD8+CD57+ T cells in acquired aplastic anemia. Genomic DNA templated the TCR beta VDJ and CDR3 profiling. TCRdb re-called the reads with MiXCR, one entry per CDR3 protein. The sample includes around 500,000 distinct CDR3 sequences, approximately 33% of them seen just once. It was patients with CD8+CD57+ cell expansion by flow cytometry who were chosen for sequencing. Sequenced: sorted CD4+, CD8+, or CD8+CD57+ T cells (not recorded which) from PBMCs. The source of these receptors is a human donor with aplastic anemia.

This clonotype was seen at least ten times. This sequence joins TRBV7-2 and TRBJ1-4; a weak D match, TRBD1 (5 bases). This CDR3 has 15 amino acids. Germline loops: CDR1 SGHTA, CDR2 FQGNSA. Trimming removed 1 base at V and 7 bases at J, with 13 bases between. CDR3 in amino acids: CASSLGSAGSEKLFF. The CDR3 DNA reads as TGTGCCAGCAGCTTAGGCTCGGCAGGGAGTGAAAAACTGTTTTTT.

This clonotype was observed many times. The rearrangement links TRBV29-1 to TRBJ1-6; TRBD1 might be the D (6 bases). Germline V lookup: CDR1 SQVTM, CDR2 ANQGSEA. V was clipped by 4 bases and J by 16 bases, with 14 bases between them. The length of the CDR3 is 11 residues. The CDR3 loop reads CSVVARDTLHF. The CDR3 region has the DNA TGCAGCGTTGTGGCTAGGGACACGCTCCACTTT.

This clonotype appeared once. Being one base from a much bigger clone, this may be a read error. The gene calls are TRBV5-1 and TRBJ1-2, with D tentatively TRBD1 (5 bases). The germline V gene has CDR1 SGHRS and CDR2 YFSETQ. CDR3 length equals 14 residues. V dropped 4 bases and J dropped 12 bases, with 22 bases sitting between them. In nucleotides, the CDR3 is TGCGCCAGCAGCATAGACCCGGTCAGCTGGGGCCACACCTTC. This encodes CASSIDPVSWGHTF.

This clonotype was seen many times. V gene TRBV19 combines with J gene TRBJ2-7; no definite D call. The CDR3 spans 14 residues. V was pared by 5 bases and J by 2 bases, with 13 bases between. From germline, CDR1 is LNHDA and CDR2 SQIVND (reference sequence). For the CDR3, the DNA is TGTGCCAGTAGTCCCTCGCCAGGCGCCTACGAGCAGTACTTC. It yields the protein CASSPSPGAYEQYF.

This clonotype appeared a few times. The V call is TRBV24-1, the J call TRBJ1-1; a weak D match, TRBD1 (5 bases). The CDR3 runs 17 residues. From germline, CDR1 is KGHDR and CDR2 SFDVKD. Trimming took off 12 bases at V and 1 base at J, with 26 bases between the two ends. CDR3 protein: CAWNVPGIGQGNTEAFF. The CDR3 DNA reads as TGTGCCTGGAACGTTCCTGGCATAGGGCAGGGGAACACTGAAGCTTTCTTT.

The chain joins TRBV20-1 to TRBJ1-5, with D unclear. Germline assignment: CDR1 DFQATT and CDR2 SNEGSKA (reference sequence). This CDR3 is built from 17 residues. V was clipped by 7 bases and J by 4 bases, with 26 bases between them. The CDR3, as DNA: TGCAGTGTAGTAGCCGGCACCAGGACCGACATGAATCAGCCCCAGCATTTT. Translating gives CSVVAGTRTDMNQPQHF.

This clonotype was observed at least ten times. The chain couples TRBV15 to TRBJ2-4; TRBD2 might be the D (5 bases). The CDR3 sequence is 15 residues long. Trimming cost V 0 bases and J 2 bases, with 8 bases left between them. CDR1 LNHNV and CDR2 YYDKDF come from the germline V gene (reference sequence). The DNA of the CDR3 is TGTGCCACCAGCAGAGATCCGGGATCCAAAAACATTCAGTACTTC. Its protein product is CATSRDPGSKNIQYF.

The chain recombines TRBV7-9 with TRBJ2-6; TRBD1 aligns across 9 bases. Trimming took 5 bases from V and 2 from J; bases not matched to a gene: 10. The germline V gene encodes CDR1 SEHNR and CDR2 FQNEAQ (reference sequence). This CDR3 has 18 amino acids. CDR3 nucleotides: TGTGCCAGCAGCCCCGAAAACAGGGGGCGACCTGGGGCCAACGTCCTGACTTTC. Translating it yields CASSPENRGRPGANVLTF.

This chain joins TRBV29-1 and TRBJ2-2; D tentatively reads TRBD1 or TRBD2 (7 bases each). The CDR3 extends over 15 amino acids. Deletions cut 8 bases from V and 6 bases from J, with 22 bases between. CDR1 is SQVTM and CDR2 is ANQGSEA in the germline V gene. DNA of the CDR3: TGCAGCTCCAGGGGGGGGTTAGGGGCTCCCGGGGAGCTGTTTTTT. It specifies CSSRGGLGAPGELFF.

The chain employs TRBV6-5 and TRBJ2-7; 8 bases map to TRBD2. The DNA matches TRBJ2-1 better at its end, which makes the J call doubtful. CDR3 length: 14 residues. CDR1 is MNHEY, CDR2 SVGAGI, per germline. This chain's CDR3 is CASSYGTSYNEQFF. CDR3 coding DNA: TGTGCCAGCAGTTACGGGACTAGCTACAATGAGCAGTTCTTC.

This clonotype was seen only a few times. The chain has TRBV20-1 and TRBJ1-1, with D tentatively TRBD1 (5 bases). This CDR3 is built from 11 residues. CDR1 is DFQATT and CDR2 is SNEGSKA in the germline V gene (reference sequence). The V gene lost 7 bases and the J gene lost 2 bases, with 8 bases spanning the gap. This CDR3 reads CSGGDNTEAFF. Written as DNA, the CDR3 is TGCAGTGGGGGGGACAACACTGAAGCTTTCTTT.

This clonotype showed up just a few times. The CDR3, as DNA: TGTGCCAGCAGTGAGAATTATGGCTACACCTTC. Translated: CASSENYGYTF. The genes are TRBV6-1 and TRBJ1-2, with D hard to call. This CDR3 is built from 11 residues. The germline V gene encodes CDR1 MNHNS and CDR2 SASEGT. Deletions cut 3 bases from V and 5 bases from J, with 4 bases between.

This chain connects TRBV30 to TRBJ1-6, with D unresolved. The V gene's germline CDR1 is GTSNPN and CDR2 SVGIG (reference sequence). The germline V and J ends were trimmed by 0 bases and 7 bases, with 13 bases remaining between them. The CDR3 is made up of 15 amino acids. The DNA of the CDR3 is TGTGCCTGGAGTGTTAGCGGGTTCGAGAATTCACCCCTCCACTTT. Its protein product is CAWSVSGFENSPLHF.

This clonotype was counted a few times. Without the conserved terminal phenylalanine or tryptophan, this CDR3 likely stems from a read error. The chain has TRBV24-1 and TRBJ2-2, with D unresolved. The CDR3 is made up of 14 amino acids. Germline V gene data show CDR1 as KGHDR and CDR2 as SFDVKD. The CDR3 is CATSPALSSGELFS. DNA for the CDR3: TGCGCCACCAGCCCAGCCCTGTCATCCGGGGAGCTGTTTTCT.

This clonotype has at least ten counts. The chain links TRBV7-9 to TRBJ1-2, with a possible D match to TRBD1 (5 bases). The germline gives CDR1 SEHNR, CDR2 FQNEAQ (reference sequence). This CDR3 is 12 amino acids long. V was cut by 4 bases and J by 7 bases, with 10 bases left in between. The CDR3 region has the DNA TGTGCCAGCAGCTCGGACACGTCTGGCTACACCTTC. It encodes CASSSDTSGYTF.

Of note for this clonotype: The final CDR3 position lacks the conserved phenylalanine or tryptophan, pointing to a likely read error. This chain uses TRBV5-6 with TRBJ2-7, with 7 bases aligning to TRBD1. Germline CDR1 and CDR2: SGHDT and YYEEEE. There are 16 residues in the CDR3. Unmatched junction bases numbered 12, after V lost 4 bases and J lost 2 bases. The CDR3 loop is CASSHKTGQFTYEQYL. CDR3 sequence (DNA): TGTGCCAGCAGCCACAAAACGGGACAGTTTACCTACGAGCAGTACCTC.